A selection of T cell receptor beta chains follows, all from one sample in a study of blood T cell repertoires in COVID-19. Some clones are missing from TCRdb's copy, which holds only in-frame ones; the method was immunoSEQ multiplex PCR. The sample consists of over 100,000 clones, about nine tenths of them appearing once. Specimen: peripheral blood. These TCRs come from a woman in her seventies with COVID-19, enrolled during active disease. CDR3s include the opening cysteine and the closing phenylalanine or tryptophan. Each record gives: J gene, clone size, D gene, V gene, CDR3 protein, CDR3 DNA. A D gene is named only where the DNA matches it firmly. Size values are once, few and many counts, or a class for expanded clones, and some rows have none.

J: TRBJ2-1; size: .; D: .; V: TRBV5-4; CDR3: CASSLGFGRYNEQFF; DNA: TGTGCCAGCAGCTTGGGGTTCGGTAGATACAATGAGCAGTTCTTC
J: TRBJ1-4; size: .; D: TRBD1; V: TRBV19; CDR3: CASSVDRNEKLFF; DNA: TGTGCCAGTAGTGTGGACAGGAATGAAAAACTGTTTTTT
J: TRBJ1-1; size: .; D: .; V: TRBV18; CDR3: CASSPPNTEAFF; DNA: TGTGCCAGCTCACCCCCAAACACTGAAGCTTTCTTT
J: TRBJ1-2; size: .; D: TRBD1; V: TRBV15; CDR3: CATSRDPGQGYGYTF; DNA: TGTGCCACCAGCAGAGACCCGGGACAGGGTTATGGCTACACCTTC
J: TRBJ1-2; size: .; D: .; V: TRBV30; CDR3: CAWSVQRRYGYTF; DNA: TGTGCCTGGAGTGTACAGCGGCGGTATGGCTACACCTTC
J: TRBJ1-4; size: .; D: .; V: TRBV28; CDR3: CASSSNYYRVSEEKLFF; DNA: TGTGCCAGCAGTTCAAATTACTACAGGGTCTCAGAAGAAAAACTGTTTTTT
J: TRBJ2-3; size: .; D: .; V: TRBV5-6; CDR3: CASNPSVGGPSTDTQYF; DNA: TGTGCCAGCAACCCCTCGGTTGGCGGGCCTAGCACAGATACGCAGTATTTT
J: TRBJ2-3; size: .; D: .; V: TRBV28; CDR3: CASSPPVTDTQYF; DNA: TGTGCCAGCAGCCCCCCGGTCACAGATACGCAGTATTTT
J: TRBJ1-3; size: .; D: .; V: TRBV18; CDR3: CASSFQEWKVGNTIYF; DNA: TGTGCCAGCTCATTTCAGGAATGGAAAGTTGGAAACACCATATATTTT
J: TRBJ1-4; size: .; D: .; V: TRBV19; CDR3: CASRDTGGKEKLFF; DNA: TGTGCCAGTAGAGATACGGGGGGGAAGGAAAAACTGTTTTTT
J: TRBJ2-7; size: .; D: TRBD2; V: TRBV28; CDR3: CASSAPGGGGDEQYF; DNA: TGTGCCAGCAGTGCCCCCGGGGGGGGCGGGGACGAGCAGTACTTC
J: TRBJ2-3; size: few; D: TRBD2; V: TRBV7-8; CDR3: CASTGMESGGADTQYF; DNA: TGTGCCAGCACGGGGATGGAGAGCGGGGGGGCGGATACGCAGTATTTT
J: TRBJ1-1; size: few; D: TRBD1; V: TRBV5-1; CDR3: CASSWTGGAGNTEAFF; DNA: TGCGCCAGCAGCTGGACAGGGGGCGCCGGGAACACTGAAGCTTTCTTT
J: TRBJ2-1; size: .; D: TRBD1; V: TRBV9; CDR3: CASSATGTPYNEQFF; DNA: TGTGCCAGCAGCGCGACAGGGACCCCCTACAATGAGCAGTTCTTC
J: TRBJ1-2; size: .; D: .; V: TRBV2; CDR3: CASSVQAIYGYTF; DNA: TGTGCCAGCAGTGTTCAGGCAATCTATGGCTACACCTTC
J: TRBJ2-7; size: .; D: TRBD1; V: TRBV10-3; CDR3: CATRDRGYEQYF; DNA: TGTGCCACGAGGGACAGGGGATACGAGCAGTACTTC
J: TRBJ2-7; size: .; D: TRBD1; V: TRBV3-1/TRBV3-2; CDR3: CASSQPGGAGIYEQYF; DNA: TGTGCCAGCAGCCAACCAGGGGGCGCTGGGATATACGAGCAGTACTTC
J: TRBJ1-6; size: .; D: .; V: TRBV5-3; CDR3: CARSLPGGSYNSPLHF; DNA: TGTGCCAGAAGCCTCCCGGGGGGCTCCTATAATTCACCCCTCCACTTT
J: TRBJ1-3; size: .; D: TRBD1; V: TRBV30; CDR3: CAWGLGQGTGNTIYF; DNA: TGTGCCTGGGGACTTGGACAGGGGACTGGAAACACCATATATTTT
J: TRBJ2-1; size: .; D: .; V: TRBV7-3; CDR3: CASSLTGGEQFF; DNA: TGTGCCAGCAGCTTAACGGGGGGTGAGCAGTTCTTC
J: TRBJ2-1; size: .; D: TRBD1; V: TRBV29-1; CDR3: CSVGDRVYEQFF; DNA: TGCAGCGTCGGTGACAGGGTCTATGAGCAGTTCTTC
J: TRBJ2-6; size: .; D: .; V: TRBV3-1/TRBV3-2; CDR3: CASSPWDTPSGANVLTF; DNA: TGTGCCAGCAGCCCCTGGGACACTCCCTCTGGGGCCAACGTCCTGACTTTC
J: TRBJ2-3; size: .; D: TRBD2; V: TRBV11-3; CDR3: CASSSTGLAGGAGADTQYF; DNA: TGTGCCAGCAGCTCAACCGGCCTAGCGGGGGGGGCCGGGGCAGATACGCAGTATTTT
J: TRBJ2-5; size: .; D: .; V: TRBV29-1; CDR3: CSVKAPVGETQYF; DNA: TGCAGCGTTAAGGCGCCGGTCGGGGAGACCCAGTACTTC
J: TRBJ1-5; size: .; D: TRBD1; V: TRBV7-9; CDR3: CASSQDRGGQPQHF; DNA: TGTGCCAGCAGCCAAGACAGGGGGGGTCAGCCCCAGCATTTT
J: TRBJ1-2; size: .; D: TRBD1; V: TRBV15; CDR3: CATRPGTANYGYTF; DNA: TGTGCCACCAGACCGGGGACAGCTAACTATGGCTACACCTTC
J: TRBJ1-4; size: once; D: .; V: TRBV15; CDR3: CATSRDRQEKLFF; DNA: TGTGCCACCAGCAGGGACAGACAAGAAAAACTGTTTTTT
J: TRBJ1-5; size: .; D: .; V: TRBV7-2; CDR3: CASSSTSRSNQPQHF; DNA: TGTGCCAGCAGCTCTACCTCCCGTAGCAATCAGCCCCAGCATTTT
J: TRBJ2-7; size: .; D: TRBD2; V: TRBV7-8; CDR3: CASSPRTSGTYEQYF; DNA: TGTGCCAGCAGCCCTCGGACTAGCGGTACCTACGAGCAGTACTTC
J: TRBJ2-3; size: .; D: .; V: TRBV7-3; CDR3: CASSLGSLRRTDTQYF; DNA: TGTGCCAGCAGCCTAGGCTCTCTACGTCGCACAGATACGCAGTATTTT
J: TRBJ2-7; size: .; D: TRBD1; V: TRBV6-5; CDR3: CASSWTGGPYEQYF; DNA: TGTGCCAGCAGTTGGACAGGGGGACCCTACGAGCAGTACTTC
J: TRBJ2-3; size: .; D: .; V: TRBV14; CDR3: CASSPLWGGTDTQYF; DNA: TGTGCCAGCAGCCCGCTTTGGGGGGGCACAGATACGCAGTATTTT
J: TRBJ1-1; size: .; D: .; V: TRBV6-4; CDR3: CASSDSGHPNTEAFF; DNA: TGTGCCAGCAGTGACTCGGGACATCCGAACACTGAAGCTTTCTTT
J: TRBJ1-2; size: .; D: .; V: TRBV5-1; CDR3: CASSPEAGNVYGYTF; DNA: TGCGCCAGCAGCCCTGAAGCAGGCAACGTCTATGGCTACACCTTC
J: TRBJ2-2; size: .; D: TRBD1; V: TRBV7-7; CDR3: CASSWDRGPGELFF; DNA: TGTGCCAGCAGCTGGGACAGGGGTCCCGGGGAGCTGTTTTTT
J: TRBJ2-7; size: .; D: TRBD1; V: TRBV5-6; CDR3: CASSLLVQGAYEQYF; DNA: TGTGCCAGCAGCTTGCTCGTTCAGGGGGCCTACGAGCAGTACTTC
J: TRBJ1-2; size: .; D: .; V: TRBV12-3/TRBV12-4; CDR3: CASSLSYGYTF; DNA: TGTGCCAGCAGTCTAAGCTATGGCTACACCTTC
J: TRBJ2-3; size: .; D: TRBD1; V: TRBV5-1; CDR3: CASSLARGDTQYF; DNA: TGCGCCAGCAGCCTGGCCAGGGGGGATACGCAGTATTTT
J: TRBJ2-3; size: .; D: .; V: TRBV7-9; CDR3: CASSFGRKGDTQYF; DNA: TGTGCCAGCAGCTTCGGGAGAAAAGGAGATACGCAGTATTTT
J: TRBJ2-1; size: .; D: .; V: TRBV28; CDR3: CASSLPSDSPVNEQFF; DNA: TGTGCCAGCAGCCTACCATCGGACTCACCCGTGAATGAGCAGTTCTTC
J: TRBJ2-7; size: .; D: TRBD1; V: TRBV6-5; CDR3: CASSLGQGSSEQYF; DNA: TGTGCCAGCAGTTTGGGACAGGGGAGCTCCGAGCAGTACTTC
J: TRBJ1-6; size: .; D: .; V: TRBV6-4; CDR3: CASSETPGSSPLHF; DNA: TGTGCCAGCAGTGAAACTCCAGGTTCGTCACCCCTCCACTTT
J: TRBJ1-4; size: .; D: .; V: TRBV3-1/TRBV3-2; CDR3: CASSLGRPRGGEKLFF; DNA: TGTGCCAGCAGCCTTGGTAGGCCCAGGGGTGGGGAAAAACTGTTTTTT
J: TRBJ1-1; size: .; D: .; V: TRBV4-1; CDR3: CASSQEGLGLDTEAFF; DNA: TGCGCCAGCAGCCAAGAGGGGCTGGGCTTGGACACTGAAGCTTTCTTT
J: TRBJ2-5; size: once; D: TRBD1; V: TRBV29-1; CDR3: CSGGTGTAETQYF; DNA: TGCAGCGGAGGGACCGGGACAGCAGAGACCCAGTACTTC
J: TRBJ1-4; size: few; D: .; V: TRBV11-2; CDR3: CASSARRGYNEKLFF; DNA: TGTGCCAGCAGCGCCCGTCGCGGGTATAATGAAAAACTGTTTTTT
J: TRBJ1-4; size: .; D: TRBD1; V: TRBV27; CDR3: CASSPGDRGWVEKLFF; DNA: TGTGCCAGCAGTCCAGGGGACAGAGGATGGGTGGAAAAACTGTTTTTT
J: TRBJ2-1; size: .; D: TRBD2; V: TRBV4-2; CDR3: CASSQDRAGGYNEQFF; DNA: TGTGCCAGCAGCCAAGATCGGGCGGGGGGGTACAATGAGCAGTTCTTC
J: TRBJ2-7; size: .; D: .; V: TRBV4-2; CDR3: CASSQAGIDTYEQYF; DNA: TGTGCCAGCAGCCAGGCAGGAATCGACACTTACGAGCAGTACTTC